These 8 T cell receptor beta chains originate from one sample sequenced in a study of regulatory T cells in long-lasting Graves disease. This sample's time point: persistent/refractory GD, antithyroid drugs over 5 years with positive TRAb. The authors made the TCR library using RNA they extracted from PBMCs. Assembly of TCR beta libraries relied on iRepertoire HTBI primers together with Arm-PCR of CDR3 regions. TCRdb reprocessed the multiplex PCR reads via MiXCR and lists one record per CDR3 protein. Altogether 390,000 or so distinct CDR3 sequences are present, approximately 25% being singletons, with the ten largest covering 28%. Material: peripheral blood mononuclear cells (PBMCs), obtained when the disease was refractory, from a patient treated with antithyroid drugs. The origin of the receptors is a woman aged 40 to 50 with Graves disease.

This clonotype was found many times. V is TRBV28 and J is TRBJ2-7; D gene unclear. From germline, CDR1 is MDHEN and CDR2 SYDVKM. The CDR3 runs 17 residues. V gave up 3 bases and J gave up 0 bases, with 18 bases separating them. This CDR3 is CASSFVSLALSSYEQYF. CDR3 DNA sequence: TGTGCCAGCAGTTTTGTGTCGTTAGCCCTTAGCTCCTACGAGCAGTACTTC. Full variable domain (outside the CDR3, taken from reference TRBV28 and TRBJ2-7): DVKVTQSSRYLVKRTGEKVFLECVQDMDHENMFWYRQDPGLGLRLIYFSYDVKMKEKGDIPEGYSVSREKKERFSLILESASTNQTSMYLCASSFVSLALSSYEQYFGPGTRLTVT.

This chain connects TRBV6-4 to TRBJ2-4; 14 positions agree with TRBD2. This CDR3 region has 19 residues. The V and J ends lost 5 bases and 0 bases, in that order; junction bases with no gene match: 9. CDR1 and CDR2 from the germline V gene are MRHNA and SNTAGT. The CDR3 coding sequence is TGTGCCAGCAGTCGACTAGCGGGAGGGCCTGGTCAAGCCAAAAACATTCAGTACTTC. Its translation: CASSRLAGGPGQAKNIQYF.

The rearrangement links TRBV6-2 or TRBV6-3 to TRBJ1-5, with D unclear. V lost 5 bases and J 3 bases, leaving 14 bases between the germline ends. The germline V gene encodes CDR1 MNHEY and CDR2 SVGEGT. CDR3 size: 15 residues. CDR3 residues: CASSEELQINQPQHF. The CDR3 DNA sequence: TGTGCCAGCAGTGAAGAATTACAGATCAATCAGCCCCAGCATTTT.

As concerns this clonotype: This may be a read error: a much more frequent sequence differs by one nucleotide. CDR3 sequence reads: CASSLFGDCYEQYF. The CDR3 DNA is TGTGCCAGCAGTTTATTTGGGGACTGCTACGAGCAGTACTTC. The J gene is TRBJ2-7, the V gene TRBV28; weak D call: TRBD2 (6 bases). Germline CDR1 reads MDHEN; CDR2 reads SYDVKM. This CDR3 is 14 amino acids long. V lost 1 base and J lost 3, with 10 bases in between.

With respect to this clonotype: A read error likely explains this, since a far larger clone differs by one base. The V call is TRBV6-4, the J call TRBJ2-5; D gene unclear. Germline-derived CDR1 and CDR2 are MRHNA and SNTAGT. This CDR3 is built from 13 residues. This CDR3 is CATATMTVETPYF. For the CDR3, the DNA is TGTGCCACCGCGACCATGACCGTCGAGACCCCGTACTTC.

This clonotype was counted many times. The chain uses TRBV12-5 and TRBJ1-2, with TRBD1 as a possible D gene (5 bases). V dropped 2 bases and J dropped 0 bases, with 16 bases sitting between them. Germline CDR1 and CDR2: LGHNT and FRNRAP. The CDR3 runs 17 residues. The CDR3 nucleotides are TGTGCTAGTGGTTTGCCCCGTGAGGGACGAGCTAACTATGGCTACACCTTC. As protein: CASGLPREGRANYGYTF.

This clonotype was seen more than once but under ten times. The chain joins TRBV11-2 to TRBJ2-5; tentatively, D is TRBD2 (5 bases). The CDR3 extends over 13 amino acids. Germline V CDR1 and CDR2: SGHAT, FQNNGV. Between the trimmed V and J ends, which lost 3 bases and 11 bases, there was a span of 16 bases. In nucleotides, the CDR3 is TGTGCCAGCAGCTTCTCCCCCGGGGTGGAGCAGTACTTC. The encoded protein is CASSFSPGVEQYF.

This clonotype was seen more than once but under ten times. This rearrangement joins TRBV29-1 to TRBJ2-2, with 10 bases lining up with TRBD1. J was trimmed by 6 bases and V by 3 bases; bases with no gene match: 4. This CDR3 contains 14 residues. Germline assignment: CDR1 SQVTM and CDR2 ANQGSEA. The DNA of the CDR3 is TGCAGCGTTGAGGGGACAGGGGAAGCCGGGGAGCTGTTTTTT. Amino acid sequence: CSVEGTGEAGELFF.